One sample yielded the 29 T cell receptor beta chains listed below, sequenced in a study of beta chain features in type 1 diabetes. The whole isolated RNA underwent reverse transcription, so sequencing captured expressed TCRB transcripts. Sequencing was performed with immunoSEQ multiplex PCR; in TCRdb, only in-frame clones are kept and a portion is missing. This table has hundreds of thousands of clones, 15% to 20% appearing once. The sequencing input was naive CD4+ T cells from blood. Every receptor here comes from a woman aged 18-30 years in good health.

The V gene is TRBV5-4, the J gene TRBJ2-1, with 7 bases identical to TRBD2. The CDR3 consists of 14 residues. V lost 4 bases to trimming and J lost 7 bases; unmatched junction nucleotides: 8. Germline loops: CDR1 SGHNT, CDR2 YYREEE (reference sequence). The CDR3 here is CASSQSGISNEQFF. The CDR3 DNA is TGTGCCAGCAGCCAGAGCGGGATTTCGAATGAGCAGTTCTTC.

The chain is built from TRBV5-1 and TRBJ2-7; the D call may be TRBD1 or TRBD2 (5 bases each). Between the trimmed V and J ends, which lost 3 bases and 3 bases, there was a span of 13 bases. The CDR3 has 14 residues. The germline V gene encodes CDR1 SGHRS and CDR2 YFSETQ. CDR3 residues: CASSSRTGLYEQYF. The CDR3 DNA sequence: TGCGCCAGCAGCTCCCGGACGGGGCTCTACGAGCAGTACTTC.

The chain's CDR3 is CASSQARELFF. DNA of the CDR3: TGCGCCAGCAGCCAAGCCAGGGAGCTGTTTTTT. The chain links TRBV4-1 to TRBJ2-2; D uncertain. Germline values: CDR1 MGHRA, CDR2 YSYEKL. V was clipped by 1 base and J by 9 bases, with 3 bases between them. The CDR3 covers 11 residues.

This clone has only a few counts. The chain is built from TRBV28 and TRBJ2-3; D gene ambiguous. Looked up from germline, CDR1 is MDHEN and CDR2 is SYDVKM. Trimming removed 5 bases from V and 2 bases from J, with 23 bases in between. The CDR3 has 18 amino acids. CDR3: CASSPNTIRWAHTDTQYF. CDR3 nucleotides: TGTGCCAGCAGTCCGAATACTATTCGTTGGGCCCACACAGATACGCAGTATTTT.

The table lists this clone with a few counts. This CDR3 reads CASSLSVSTGELFF. The CDR3 DNA follows: TGTGCCAGCAGCTTGAGCGTCAGCACCGGGGAGCTGTTTTTT. The rearrangement joins TRBV7-9 to TRBJ2-2; D is uncertain. With 3 bases removed from V and 4 bases from J, the gap between germline ends came to 9 bases. Per the germline V gene, CDR1 is SEHNR and CDR2 is FQNEAQ (reference sequence). The CDR3 contains 14 residues.

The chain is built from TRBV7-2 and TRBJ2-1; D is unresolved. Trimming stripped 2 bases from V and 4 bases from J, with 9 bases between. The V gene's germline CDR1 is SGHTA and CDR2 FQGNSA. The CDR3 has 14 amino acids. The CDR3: CASSLPGLYNEQFF. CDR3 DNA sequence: TGTGCCAGCAGCTTACCCGGTCTATACAATGAGCAGTTCTTC.

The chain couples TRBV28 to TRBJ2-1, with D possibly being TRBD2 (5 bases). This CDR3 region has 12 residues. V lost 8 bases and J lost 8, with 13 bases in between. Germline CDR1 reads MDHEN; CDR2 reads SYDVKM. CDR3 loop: CASSRAGYEQFF. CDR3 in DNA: TGTGCCAGCTCCCGGGCGGGTTATGAGCAGTTCTTC.

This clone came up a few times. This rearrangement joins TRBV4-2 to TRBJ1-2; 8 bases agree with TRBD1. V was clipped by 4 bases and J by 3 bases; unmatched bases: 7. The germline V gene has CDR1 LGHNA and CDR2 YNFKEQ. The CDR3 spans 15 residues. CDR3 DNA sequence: TGTGCCAGCAGCCCGCACGACAGGGGCGACTATGGCTACACCTTC. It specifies CASSPHDRGDYGYTF.

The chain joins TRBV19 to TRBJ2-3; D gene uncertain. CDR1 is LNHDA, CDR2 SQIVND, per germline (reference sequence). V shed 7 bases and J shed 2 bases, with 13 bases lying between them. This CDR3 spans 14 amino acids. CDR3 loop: CASKPSLSTDTQYF. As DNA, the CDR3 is TGTGCCAGTAAACCCAGTCTCTCCACAGATACGCAGTATTTT.

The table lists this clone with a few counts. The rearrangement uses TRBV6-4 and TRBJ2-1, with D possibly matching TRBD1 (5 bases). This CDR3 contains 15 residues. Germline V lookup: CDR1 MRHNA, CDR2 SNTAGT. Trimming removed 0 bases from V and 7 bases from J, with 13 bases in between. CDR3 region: CASSDSPGKYNEQFF. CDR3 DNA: TGTGCCAGCAGTGACTCGCCAGGGAAATATAATGAGCAGTTCTTC.

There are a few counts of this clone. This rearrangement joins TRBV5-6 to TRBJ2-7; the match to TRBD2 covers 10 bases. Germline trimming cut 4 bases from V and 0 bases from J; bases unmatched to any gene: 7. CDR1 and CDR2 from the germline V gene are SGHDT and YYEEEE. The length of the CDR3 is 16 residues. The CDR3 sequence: CASSVILAGGSYEQYF. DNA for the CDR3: TGTGCCAGCAGCGTGATTTTAGCGGGGGGCTCCTACGAGCAGTACTTC.

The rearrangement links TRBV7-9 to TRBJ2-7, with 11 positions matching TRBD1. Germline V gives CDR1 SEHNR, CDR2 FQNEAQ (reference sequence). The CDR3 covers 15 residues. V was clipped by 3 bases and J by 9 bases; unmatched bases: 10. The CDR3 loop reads CASSFAAGTGGGQYF. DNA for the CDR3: TGTGCCAGCAGCTTCGCCGCCGGGACAGGGGGAGGGCAGTACTTC. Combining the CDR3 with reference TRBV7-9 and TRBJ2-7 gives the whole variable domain DTGVSQNPRHKITKRGQNVTFRCDPISEHNRLYWYRQTLGQGPEFLTYFQNEAQLEKSRLLSDRFSAERPKGSFSTLEIQRTEQGDSAMYLCASSFAAGTGGGQYFGPGTRLTVT.

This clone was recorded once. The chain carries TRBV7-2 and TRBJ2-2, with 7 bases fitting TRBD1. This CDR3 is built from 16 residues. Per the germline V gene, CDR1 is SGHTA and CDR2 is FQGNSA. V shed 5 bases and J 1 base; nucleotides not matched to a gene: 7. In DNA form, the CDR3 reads TGTGCCAGCAGCCCGAAGGGACAGCTGAACACCGGGGAGCTGTTTTTT. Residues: CASSPKGQLNTGELFF.

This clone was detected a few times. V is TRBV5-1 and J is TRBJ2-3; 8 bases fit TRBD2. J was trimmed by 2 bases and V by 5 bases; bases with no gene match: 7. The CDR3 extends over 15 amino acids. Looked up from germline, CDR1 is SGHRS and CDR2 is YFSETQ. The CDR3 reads CASRRPGGLTDTQYF. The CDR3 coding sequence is TGCGCCAGCAGGCGGCCGGGAGGGCTCACAGATACGCAGTATTTT.

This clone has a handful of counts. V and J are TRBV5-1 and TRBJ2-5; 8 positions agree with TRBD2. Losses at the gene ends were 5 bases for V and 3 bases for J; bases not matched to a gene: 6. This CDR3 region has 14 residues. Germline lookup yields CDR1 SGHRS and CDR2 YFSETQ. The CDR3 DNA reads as TGCGCCAGCAGAAGTGGAGCGGGAGAAGAGACCCAGTACTTC. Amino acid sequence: CASRSGAGEETQYF.

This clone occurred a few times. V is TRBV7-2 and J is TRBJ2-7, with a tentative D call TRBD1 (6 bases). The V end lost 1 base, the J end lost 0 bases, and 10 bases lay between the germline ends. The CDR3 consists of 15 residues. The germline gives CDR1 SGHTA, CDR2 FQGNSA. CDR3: CASSLVSDSSYEQYF. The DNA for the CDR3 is TGTGCCAGCAGCTTAGTGTCGGACAGCTCCTACGAGCAGTACTTC.

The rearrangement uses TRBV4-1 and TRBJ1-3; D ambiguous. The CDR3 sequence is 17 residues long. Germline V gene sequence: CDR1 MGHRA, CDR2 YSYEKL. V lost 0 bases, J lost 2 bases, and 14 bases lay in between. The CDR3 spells CASSQDRPDQTGNTIYF. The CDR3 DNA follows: TGCGCCAGCAGCCAAGATCGCCCAGACCAAACTGGAAACACCATATATTTT.

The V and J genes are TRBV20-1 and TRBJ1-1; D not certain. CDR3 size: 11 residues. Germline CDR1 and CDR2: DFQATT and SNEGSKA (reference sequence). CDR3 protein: CISARSTEAFF. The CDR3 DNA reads TGCATTTCCGCCCGGAGCACTGAAGCTTTCTTT.

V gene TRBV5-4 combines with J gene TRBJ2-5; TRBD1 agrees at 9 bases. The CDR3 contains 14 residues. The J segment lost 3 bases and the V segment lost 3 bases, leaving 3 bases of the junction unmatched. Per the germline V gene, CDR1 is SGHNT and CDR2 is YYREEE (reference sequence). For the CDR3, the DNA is TGTGCCAGCAGCTGGACAGGGGTGAAAGAGACCCAGTACTTC. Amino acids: CASSWTGVKETQYF.

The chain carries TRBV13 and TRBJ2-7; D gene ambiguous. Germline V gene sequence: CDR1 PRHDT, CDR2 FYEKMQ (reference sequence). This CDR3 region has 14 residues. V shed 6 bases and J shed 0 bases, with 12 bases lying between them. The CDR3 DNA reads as TGTGCCAGCAGTAATGTACGGAGCTCCTACGAGCAGTACTTC. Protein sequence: CASSNVRSSYEQYF. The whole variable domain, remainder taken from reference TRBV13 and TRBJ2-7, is AAGVIQSPRHLIKEKRETATLKCYPIPRHDTVYWYQQGPGQDPQFLISFYEKMQSDKGSIPDRFSAQQFSDYHSELNMSSLELGDSALYFCASSNVRSSYEQYFGPGTRLTVT.

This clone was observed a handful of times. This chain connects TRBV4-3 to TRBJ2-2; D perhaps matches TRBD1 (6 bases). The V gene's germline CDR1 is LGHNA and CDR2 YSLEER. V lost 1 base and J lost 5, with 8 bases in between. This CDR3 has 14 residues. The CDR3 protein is CASSQVDRTGELFF. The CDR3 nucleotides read TGCGCCAGCAGCCAAGTCGACAGGACCGGGGAGCTGTTTTTT.

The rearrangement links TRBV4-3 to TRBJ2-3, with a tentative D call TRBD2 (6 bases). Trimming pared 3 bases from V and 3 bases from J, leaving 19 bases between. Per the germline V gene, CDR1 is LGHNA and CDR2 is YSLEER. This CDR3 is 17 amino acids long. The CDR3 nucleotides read TGCGCCAGCAGCCAGGGGGGAACCGGGACTTATACAGATACGCAGTATTTT. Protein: CASSQGGTGTYTDTQYF.

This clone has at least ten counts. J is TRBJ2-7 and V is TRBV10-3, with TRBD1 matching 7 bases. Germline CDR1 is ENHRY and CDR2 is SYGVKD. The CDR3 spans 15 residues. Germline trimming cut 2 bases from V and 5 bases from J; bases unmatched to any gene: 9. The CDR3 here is CAISEGETGSHEQYF. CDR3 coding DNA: TGTGCCATCAGTGAGGGGGAGACAGGGTCCCACGAGCAGTACTTC.

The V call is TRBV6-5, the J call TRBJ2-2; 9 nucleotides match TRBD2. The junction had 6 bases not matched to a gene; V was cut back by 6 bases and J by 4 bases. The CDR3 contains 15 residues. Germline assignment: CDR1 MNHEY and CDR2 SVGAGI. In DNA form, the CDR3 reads TGTGCCAGCAGCCGCGGACTAGCGAGCACCGGGGAGCTGTTTTTT. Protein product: CASSRGLASTGELFF.

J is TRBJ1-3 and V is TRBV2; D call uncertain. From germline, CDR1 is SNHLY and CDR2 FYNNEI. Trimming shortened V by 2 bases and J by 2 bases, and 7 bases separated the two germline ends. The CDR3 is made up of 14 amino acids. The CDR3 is CASSERVPGNTIYF. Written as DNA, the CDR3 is TGTGCCAGCAGTGAACGGGTCCCTGGAAACACCATATATTTT.

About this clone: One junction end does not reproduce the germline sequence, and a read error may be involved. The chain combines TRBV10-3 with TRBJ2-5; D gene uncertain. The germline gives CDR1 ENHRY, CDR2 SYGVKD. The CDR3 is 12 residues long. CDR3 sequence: CASSSQTETQYF. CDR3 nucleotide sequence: TGTGCCAGCAGTTCCCAAACGGAGACCCAGTACTTC.

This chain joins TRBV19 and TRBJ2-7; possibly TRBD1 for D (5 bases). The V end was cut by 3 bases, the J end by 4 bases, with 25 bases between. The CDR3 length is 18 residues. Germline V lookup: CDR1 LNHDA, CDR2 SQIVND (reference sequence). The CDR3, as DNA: TGTGCCAGTAGTATTAGGGGAAATACGTGGACGCAAACTTACGAGCAGTACTTC. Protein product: CASSIRGNTWTQTYEQYF.

CDR3 coding DNA: TGTGCCACTTCGGGAGTTCGGGAGACCCAGTACTTC. Its protein is CATSGVRETQYF. The genes are TRBV19 and TRBJ2-5; TRBD2 is a possible D gene (6 bases). Germline V lookup: CDR1 LNHDA, CDR2 SQIVND (reference sequence). Deletions cut 10 bases from V and 5 bases from J, with 14 bases between. CDR3 length equals 12 residues. Looking up the rest from reference TRBV19 and TRBJ2-5 gives the full variable domain: DGGITQSPKYLFRKEGQNVTLSCEQNLNHDAMYWYRQDPGQGLRLIYYSQIVNDFQKGDIAEGYSVSREKKESFPLTVTSAQKNPTAFYLCATSGVRETQYFGPGTRLLVL.

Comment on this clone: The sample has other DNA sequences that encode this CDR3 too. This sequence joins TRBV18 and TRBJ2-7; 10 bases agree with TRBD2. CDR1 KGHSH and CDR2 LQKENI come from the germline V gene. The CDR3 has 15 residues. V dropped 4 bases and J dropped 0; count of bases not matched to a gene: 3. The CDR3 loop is CASSRTSGTSYEQYF. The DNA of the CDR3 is TGTGCCAGCTCACGGACTAGCGGAACCTCCTACGAGCAGTACTTC.